This is a list of T cell receptor beta chains from one sample in a study of blood T cells in healthy people across ages. TCRdb fed the 5' RACE reads into MiXCR, producing one record per CDR3 protein. The table lists almost 1 million distinct CDR3 sequences, roughly 50% of them singletons. What was sequenced was blood. The receptors shown here come from a woman aged 55 to 70 in good health. Both conserved end residues are part of each CDR3. D genes are given only for firm matches. Clone size, where shown, is once, few, many, or a class for clones that have expanded.

clone size	V gene	D gene	J gene	CDR3 DNA	CDR3 protein
-	TRBV29-1	TRBD1	TRBJ2-6	TGCAGCGTTGAAAGGACAGGGTACGGGGCCAACGTCCTGACTTTC	CSVERTGYGANVLTF
-	TRBV28	-	TRBJ2-5	TGTGCCAGCAGCTTCAGACCCCGCCCGCAAGAGACCCAGTACTTC	CASSFRPRPQETQYF
-	TRBV14	TRBD1	TRBJ2-7	TGTGCCAGCAGCCTCAGGGGGCTAGCTGCCTACGAGCAGTACTTC	CASSLRGLAAYEQYF
-	TRBV29-1	-	TRBJ2-5	TGCAGCGTTGAGGCTTTGGGGGAGACCCAGTACTTC	CSVEALGETQYF
-	TRBV27	-	TRBJ2-7	TGTGCCAGCAGTTTTAACAGGGAGCAGTACTTC	CASSFNREQYF
-	TRBV20-1	-	TRBJ2-3	TGCAGTGCTAGACCTAGCGATGGGACAGATACGCAGTATTTT	CSARPSDGTDTQYF
once	TRBV5-4	-	TRBJ2-6	TGTGCCAGCAGCTTGTCGCAGGGGGCCAACGTCCTGACTTTC	CASSLSQGANVLTF
few	TRBV28	TRBD1	TRBJ2-7	TGTGCCAGCAAACAAACAGGGGACCCCTACGAGCAGTACTTC	CASKQTGDPYEQYF
-	TRBV2	TRBD1	TRBJ2-7	TGTGCCAGCATGAGAGCCGGGACAGGGACTGAGCAGTACTTC	CASMRAGTGTEQYF
-	TRBV6-2/TRBV6-3	TRBD2	TRBJ2-7	TGTGCCAGCACCAGACCGGGACTAGCGGGAGGGCGAAACGAGCAGTACTTC	CASTRPGLAGGRNEQYF
-	TRBV6-2/TRBV6-3	TRBD2	TRBJ2-1	TGTGCCAGCCGGACTAGCGGGAGTAATGAGCAGTTCTTC	CASRTSGSNEQFF
-	TRBV20-1	-	TRBJ2-7	TGCAGTGCTAGTTCCCTAGCGACCAAACCCTACGAGCAGTACTTC	CSASSLATKPYEQYF
-	TRBV2	-	TRBJ1-3	TGTGCCAGCAGTGAAAGGGGGGGACACACCATATATTTT	CASSERGGHTIYF
few	TRBV5-1	-	TRBJ2-6	TGCGCCAGCAGCGACACAGGGGGGGCCGACTCTGGGGCCAACGTCCTGACTTTC	CASSDTGGADSGANVLTF
-	TRBV6-2/TRBV6-3	TRBD2	TRBJ2-1	TGTGCCACCACCCAGGGACTTATAGCGGGAGCTATAATTGAGCAGTTCTTC	CATTQGLIAGAIIEQFF
-	TRBV4-1	-	TRBJ2-7	TGCGCCAGCAGCCAAGCAGGAGGGCGCACCTACGAGCAGTACTTC	CASSQAGGRTYEQYF
-	TRBV7-6	-	TRBJ2-5	TGTGCCAGCAGCTTAGCGGAGGCGACCCAGTACTTC	CASSLAEATQYF
-	TRBV4-1	TRBD1	TRBJ2-4	TGCGCCGGCAGCCACCCACGACAGGGAAAGTTAGCCAAAAACATTCAGTACTTC	CAGSHPRQGKLAKNIQYF
many	TRBV7-3	-	TRBJ2-3	TGTGCCAGCAGCTTAGAGGGAGGCAAGACAGATACGCAGTATTTT	CASSLEGGKTDTQYF
-	TRBV20-1	-	TRBJ2-1	TGCAGTGCTAGAGTCCAGCCCTTAGGGTGGTTCTTC	CSARVQPLGWFF
-	TRBV12-5	TRBD1	TRBJ2-5	TGTGCTAGTGGCCTGGACAGGTACAATGAGCAGTACTTC	CASGLDRYNEQYF
-	TRBV14	-	TRBJ2-7	TGTGCCAGCAGCCAAGAGGGGGGAAGGTTCTACGAGCAGTACTTC	CASSQEGGRFYEQYF
few	TRBV27	-	TRBJ2-6	TGTGCCAGCAGTTCCACCCTCCTCTCTGGGGCCAACGTCCTGACTTTC	CASSSTLLSGANVLTF
-	TRBV7-2	-	TRBJ1-2	TGTGCCAGCAGCTTTGGGGGTGAGGTTTTGGGTGGCTACACCTTC	CASSFGGEVLGGYTF
-	TRBV2	-	TRBJ2-7	TGTGCCACCAGATACAGGACCGGGACACGGCCCTACGAGCAGTACTTC	CATRYRTGTRPYEQYF
-	TRBV7-8	TRBD1	TRBJ2-5	TGTGCCAGCAGCTCCAACAGGGGCTGGGAGACCCAGTACTTC	CASSSNRGWETQYF
-	TRBV27	TRBD2	TRBJ2-7	TGTGCCAGCAGTCTAGCGGGCCCTCAGTACGAGCAGTACTTC	CASSLAGPQYEQYF
-	TRBV27	-	TRBJ2-7	TGTGCCAGCAGTTTTTCGGTGGGGTACGAGCAGTACTTC	CASSFSVGYEQYF
-	TRBV20-1	-	TRBJ2-5	TGCAGTGCTCCCAAATTAGGCCAAGAGACCCAGTACTTC	CSAPKLGQETQYF
-	TRBV28	-	TRBJ2-1	TGTGCCAGCAACCTAGGGGGAGTTCTCAATGAGCAGTTCTTC	CASNLGGVLNEQFF
few	TRBV5-1	TRBD2	TRBJ2-1	TGCGCCAGCAGCTTGAGATTTAGCGGGAGGGCCGACAATGAGCAGTTCTTC	CASSLRFSGRADNEQFF
-	TRBV6-6	-	TRBJ2-7	TGTGCCAGCAGTTACTCGCGGGCCTCCTACGAGCAGTACTTC	CASSYSRASYEQYF
-	TRBV7-6	TRBD2	TRBJ2-3	TGTGCCAGCAGCTTAAGTAGCGGGAGGGCCGGCACAGATACGCAGTATTTT	CASSLSSGRAGTDTQYF
few	TRBV4-1	-	TRBJ2-7	TGCGCCAGCAGCCAATGGCGGGACCCCTCCTACGAGCAGTACTTC	CASSQWRDPSYEQYF
few	TRBV28	TRBD1	TRBJ2-7	TGTGCCAGCAGGCCGGGACAGGGGAGAGACGAGCAGTACTTC	CASRPGQGRDEQYF
-	TRBV28	-	TRBJ2-4	TGTGCCAGCAGTTTATCCGCTGGGCAAAACGTTCAGTACTTC	CASSLSAGQNVQYF
few	TRBV6-6	TRBD1	TRBJ1-2	TGTGCCAGCAGGTACCGCACAGGGGCGTTAAACTATGGCTACACCTTC	CASRYRTGALNYGYTF
few	TRBV14	-	TRBJ2-1	TGTGCCAGCAGCCAAGTGAACAGGGCGGGCGAGCAGTTCTTC	CASSQVNRAGEQFF
few	TRBV20-1	-	TRBJ2-5	TGCAGTGCAGGGGGGTCGCGGGGGAGATTGGAGACCCAGTACTTC	CSAGGSRGRLETQYF
few	TRBV28	-	TRBJ2-3	TGTGCCAGCAGCCTGCTGGCTAGAGGAACGCTGGATACGCAGTATTTT	CASSLLARGTLDTQYF
-	TRBV3-1	-	TRBJ2-3	TGTGCCAGCAGCCAAGAATTAGGTCCTCATACGCAGTATTTT	CASSQELGPHTQYF
-	TRBV24-1	-	TRBJ2-3	TGTGCCACCGGTGACGCGAGCGGAGGGAGCACAGATACGCAGTATTTT	CATGDASGGSTDTQYF